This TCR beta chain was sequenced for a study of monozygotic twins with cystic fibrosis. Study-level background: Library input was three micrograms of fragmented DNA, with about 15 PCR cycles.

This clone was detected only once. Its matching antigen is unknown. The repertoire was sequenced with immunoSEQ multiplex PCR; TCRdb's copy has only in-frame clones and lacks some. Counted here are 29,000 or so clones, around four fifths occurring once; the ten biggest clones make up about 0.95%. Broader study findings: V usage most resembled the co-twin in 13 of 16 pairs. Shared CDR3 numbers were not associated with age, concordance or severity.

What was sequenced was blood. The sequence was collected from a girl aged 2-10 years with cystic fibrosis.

CDR3: CASSDPANTGELFF. In nucleotides, the CDR3 is TGTGCCAGCAGTGACCCCGCGAACACCGGGGAGCTGTTTTTT. This rearrangement joins TRBV6-1 to TRBJ2-2; D unresolved. Between the trimmed V and J ends, which lost 3 bases and 0 bases, there was a span of 5 bases. There are 14 residues in the CDR3. Germline-derived CDR1 and CDR2 are MNHNS and SASEGT.